A selection of T cell receptor beta chains follows, all from one sample in a study of cytomegalovirus exposure and HLA in healthy donors. Repertoires were generated with immunoSEQ multiplex PCR, while TCRdb's copy carries only in-frame clones and drops some. The table records 40,000 to 55,000 clones, roughly 80% of them present only once. The sequencing sample was made of PBMCs. The receptors shown here come from a man aged 25-45 years in good health and CMV-seropositive. Both conserved end residues are part of each CDR3. The D gene is left open where the match is weak. Rows may omit the clone size; those that give it use once, few, many or a size class.

>TRBD1|TRBJ2-1|TRBV2|few
CASSEVGQGRLGEQFF
TGTGCCAGCAGTGAGGTGGGACAGGGGCGCCTAGGTGAGCAGTTCTTC
>.|TRBJ1-2|TRBV19|.
CASSTQGLNGYTF
TGTGCCAGTAGTACACAGGGTTTAAATGGCTACACCTTC
>.|TRBJ1-6|TRBV7-6|.
CASSNEDRKDSPLHF
TGTGCCAGCAGCAATGAAGACAGAAAAGATTCACCCCTCCACTTT
>TRBD1|TRBJ1-5|TRBV19|.
CASNRDRVYSNQPQHF
TGTGCCAGTAATCGGGACAGGGTTTATAGCAATCAGCCCCAGCATTTT
>TRBD1|TRBJ2-7|TRBV5-1|.
CASSFVQGDLGQYF
TGCGCCAGCAGCTTCGTCCAGGGGGACCTTGGGCAGTACTTC
>.|TRBJ1-1|TRBV19|once
CASTIPGGYEAFF
TGTGCCAGTACAATCCCGGGGGGTTATGAAGCTTTCTTT
>.|TRBJ2-2|TRBV5-3|.
CARSWRRDRYGTGELFF
TGTGCCAGAAGCTGGAGGCGAGACAGGTACGGCACCGGGGAGCTGTTTTTT
>TRBD1|TRBJ2-3|TRBV9|once
CASSITGTGTQYF
TGTGCCAGCAGCATCACCGGGACAGGTACGCAGTATTTT
>.|TRBJ2-7|TRBV18|.
CASSQYGGPYEQYF
TGTGCCAGCTCACAATATGGTGGGCCCTACGAGCAGTACTTC
>.|TRBJ1-6|TRBV7-2|.
CASSSGLNSYNSPLHF
TGTGCCAGCAGCTCCGGACTGAACTCCTATAATTCACCCCTCCACTTT
>TRBD2|TRBJ2-1|TRBV5-1|.
CASSTSVVAYNEQFF
TGCGCCAGCAGCACTAGCGTGGTGGCCTACAATGAGCAGTTCTTC
>TRBD2|TRBJ2-5|TRBV27|.
CASSLSMGLHIETQYF
TGTGCCAGCAGTTTATCGATGGGACTACATATAGAGACCCAGTACTTC
>.|TRBJ2-7|TRBV6-1|.
CASSAGIIPYEQYF
TGTGCCAGCAGTGCGGGGATAATCCCCTACGAGCAGTACTTC
>TRBD1|TRBJ2-5|TRBV6-1|.
CASSGSRDRGYTQTGETQYF
TGTGCCAGCAGTGGGTCCCGGGACAGGGGGTATACCCAAACGGGAGAGACCCAGTACTTC
>TRBD2|TRBJ2-7|TRBV18|.
CASSFAGGFDEQYF
TGTGCCAGCTCCTTCGCGGGGGGCTTTGACGAGCAGTACTTC
>TRBD2|TRBJ2-7|TRBV5-6|.
CASSAGLAGAYEQYF
TGTGCCAGCAGCGCCGGACTAGCGGGGGCCTACGAGCAGTACTTC
>TRBD1|TRBJ1-1|TRBV19|.
CASFRQGVTEAFF
TGTGCCAGCTTTCGACAGGGCGTCACTGAAGCTTTCTTT
>.|TRBJ1-5|TRBV29-1|.
CSVSTDSGQPQHF
TGCAGCGTTTCTACAGATTCAGGACAGCCCCAGCATTTT
>.|TRBJ2-1|TRBV7-9|.
CASSSQQGSDEQFF
TGTGCCAGCAGCTCCCAACAGGGCTCGGATGAGCAGTTCTTC
>.|TRBJ2-7|TRBV5-1|few
CASSPDRAYEQYF
TGCGCCAGCAGTCCGGACAGAGCCTACGAGCAGTACTTC
>.|TRBJ2-3|TRBV9|.
CASSGEKGSPSTDTQYF
TGTGCCAGCAGCGGTGAGAAGGGGTCTCCAAGCACAGATACGCAGTATTTT
>TRBD1|TRBJ2-1|TRBV7-3|.
CASSSDRARNEQFF
TGTGCCAGCAGCTCGGACAGGGCTAGAAATGAGCAGTTCTTC
>.|TRBJ2-5|TRBV6-5|.
CASSYSGGAGETQYF
TGTGCCAGCAGTTACTCAGGGGGGGCTGGAGAGACCCAGTACTTC
>.|TRBJ1-2|TRBV27|.
CASSTPSNRTSPNYGYTF
TGTGCCAGCAGTACCCCATCCAACCGTACTAGCCCTAACTATGGCTACACCTTC
>.|TRBJ1-5|TRBV9|.
CASSVDGGNQPQHF
TGTGCCAGCAGCGTAGATGGAGGGAATCAGCCCCAGCATTTT
>.|TRBJ2-2|TRBV5-1|once
CASSSTGNTGELFF
TGCGCCAGCAGCTCGACAGGGAACACCGGGGAGCTGTTTTTT
>.|TRBJ1-1|TRBV7-9|.
CASSPGVGTEAFF
TGTGCCAGCAGCCCAGGGGTCGGAACTGAAGCTTTCTTT
>.|TRBJ1-5|TRBV7-9|.
CASSLASDPGQPQHF
TGTGCCAGCAGCTTAGCGTCCGACCCGGGGCAGCCCCAGCATTTT
>.|TRBJ2-7|TRBV6-5|.
CASSRNLYLSHEQYF
TGTGCCAGCAGTCGAAACCTATATTTGAGTCACGAGCAGTACTTC
>.|TRBJ1-6|TRBV7-8|.
CASSLQPGENNSPLHF
TGTGCCAGCAGCTTACAGCCAGGGGAGAATAATTCACCCCTCCACTTT
>TRBD1|TRBJ1-4|TRBV18|.
CASSPPGDREKLFF
TGTGCCAGCTCTCCGCCGGGGGACAGGGAAAAACTGTTTTTT
>.|TRBJ2-3|TRBV5-1|.
CASSLQLQGSDTQYF
TGCGCCAGCAGCTTACAACTTCAGGGTTCCGATACGCAGTATTTT
>.|TRBJ2-5|TRBV19|few
CASSPGQGSYQETQYF
TGTGCCAGTAGTCCGGGACAAGGGTCGTACCAAGAGACCCAGTACTTC
>.|TRBJ2-1|TRBV18|few
CASSSDYNNEQFF
TGTGCCAGCTCATCGGACTATAACAATGAGCAGTTCTTC
>TRBD1|TRBJ1-1|TRBV7-9|.
CASSPPPGQGREAFF
TGTGCCAGCAGCCCCCCTCCGGGACAGGGAAGAGAAGCTTTCTTT
>.|TRBJ2-3|TRBV7-9|.
CASSLLGLRGLNTDTQYF
TGTGCCAGCAGCTTATTGGGTTTGCGGGGGCTAAACACAGATACGCAGTATTTT
>TRBD2|TRBJ2-7|TRBV9|.
CASSPLAGGSSYEQYF
TGTGCCAGCAGCCCTCTAGCGGGGGGAAGCTCCTACGAGCAGTACTTC
>.|TRBJ1-6|TRBV6-5|few
CASSSPSGGSPLHF
TGTGCCAGCAGCTCCCCAAGCGGGGGTTCACCCCTCCACTTT
>.|TRBJ1-2|TRBV19|.
CASSLQGGRNGYTF
TGTGCCAGTAGTTTACAAGGGGGTCGTAATGGCTACACCTTC
>.|TRBJ2-1|TRBV4-1|.
CASSHQQGYNEQFF
TGCGCCAGCAGCCACCAACAGGGCTACAATGAGCAGTTCTTC
>TRBD1|TRBJ1-2|TRBV6-1|.
CASSKDRDNGYTF
TGTGCCAGCAGCAAAGACAGGGACAATGGCTACACCTTC
>TRBD2|TRBJ2-5|TRBV5-5|.
CASSLGGGAPETQYF
TGTGCCAGCAGCTTGGGCGGGGGGGCCCCAGAGACCCAGTACTTC
>TRBD2|TRBJ2-3|TRBV29-1|.
CSAHSGVLVDTQYF
TGCAGCGCCCACAGCGGGGTACTCGTAGATACGCAGTATTTT
>.|TRBJ2-1|TRBV7-3|.
CASSLMGPVGNEQFF
TGTGCCAGCAGCTTAATGGGGCCGGTGGGCAATGAGCAGTTCTTC
>.|TRBJ1-1|TRBV7-3|.
CASSSSGELGEAFF
TGTGCCAGCAGCTCCTCAGGGGAATTGGGTGAAGCTTTCTTT
>.|TRBJ1-2|TRBV19|.
CASSTTAYGYTF
TGTGCCAGCTCGACGACAGCCTATGGCTACACCTTC
>TRBD1|TRBJ2-7|TRBV25-1|.
CASSGERQGGGSYEQYF
TGTGCCAGCAGTGGAGAACGACAGGGTGGTGGGTCCTACGAGCAGTACTTC
>TRBD1|TRBJ1-1|TRBV7-3|.
CASSSTGKHTEAFF
TGTGCCAGCAGCTCGACAGGGAAACACACTGAAGCTTTCTTT